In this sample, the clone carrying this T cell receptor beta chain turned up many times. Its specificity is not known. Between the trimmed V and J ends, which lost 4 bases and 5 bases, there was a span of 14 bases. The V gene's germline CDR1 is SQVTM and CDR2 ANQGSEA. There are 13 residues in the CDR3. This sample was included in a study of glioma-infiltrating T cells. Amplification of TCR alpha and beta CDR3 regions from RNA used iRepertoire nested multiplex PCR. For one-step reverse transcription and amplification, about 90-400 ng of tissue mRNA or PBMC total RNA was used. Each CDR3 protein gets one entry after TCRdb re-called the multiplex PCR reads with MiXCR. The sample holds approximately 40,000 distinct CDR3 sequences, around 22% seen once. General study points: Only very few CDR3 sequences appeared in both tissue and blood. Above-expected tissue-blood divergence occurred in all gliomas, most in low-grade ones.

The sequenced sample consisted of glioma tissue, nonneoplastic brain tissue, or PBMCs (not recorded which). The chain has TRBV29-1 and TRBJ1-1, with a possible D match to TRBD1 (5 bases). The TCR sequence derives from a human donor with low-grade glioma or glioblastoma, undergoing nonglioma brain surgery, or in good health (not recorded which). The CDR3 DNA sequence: TGCAGCGTTGGAAAGGGGTCCAGGACTGAAGCTTTCTTT. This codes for CSVGKGSRTEAFF.